This T cell receptor (beta chain) derives from a study of T cell responses to AZD1222 COVID-19 vaccine. The ends were cut back, 2 bases at V and 8 bases at J, with 9 bases in the middle. The CDR3 runs 12 residues. Germline loops: CDR1 MNHNS, CDR2 SASEGT. Findings and caveats of the study: Recipients of AZD1222 seropositive at baseline numbered only 6 or 7. Donors were chiefly white British, with a greater number of females, and clonal diversity was perhaps underestimated.

The protocol was immunoSEQ multiplex PCR, while the TCRdb copy is restricted to in-frame clones and leaves out a portion. In the table there are 150,000 to 200,000 clones, 90% to 95% of which are singletons. For this clone: Its antigen is not known.

The sequence was collected from an adult who received the AZD1222 COVID-19 vaccine. V and J are TRBV6-1 and TRBJ1-2; D is perhaps TRBD1 (5 bases). The material was peripheral blood, obtained 28 days after the second AZD1222 dose. This CDR3 is CASSESGWGYTF. The CDR3 DNA reads TGTGCCAGCAGTGAATCAGGGTGGGGCTACACCTTC.